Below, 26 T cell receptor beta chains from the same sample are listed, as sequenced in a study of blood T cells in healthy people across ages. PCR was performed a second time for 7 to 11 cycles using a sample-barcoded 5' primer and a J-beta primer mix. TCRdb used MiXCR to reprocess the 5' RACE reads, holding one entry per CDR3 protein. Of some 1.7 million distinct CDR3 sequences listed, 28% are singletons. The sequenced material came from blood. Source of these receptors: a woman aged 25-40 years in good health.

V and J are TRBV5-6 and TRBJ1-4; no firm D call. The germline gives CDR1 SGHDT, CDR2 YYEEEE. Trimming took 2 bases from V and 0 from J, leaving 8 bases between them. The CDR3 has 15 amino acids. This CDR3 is CASSLLEATNEKLFF. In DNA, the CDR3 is TGTGCCAGCAGCTTATTAGAGGCAACTAATGAAAAACTGTTTTTT.

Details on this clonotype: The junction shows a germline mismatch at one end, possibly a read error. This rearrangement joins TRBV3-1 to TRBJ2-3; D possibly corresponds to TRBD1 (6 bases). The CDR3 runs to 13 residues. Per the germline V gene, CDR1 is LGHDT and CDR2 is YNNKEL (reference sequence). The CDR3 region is CAGSQDRWDTQYF. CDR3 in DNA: TGTGCCGGCAGCCAAGACAGGTGGGATACGCAGTATTTT.

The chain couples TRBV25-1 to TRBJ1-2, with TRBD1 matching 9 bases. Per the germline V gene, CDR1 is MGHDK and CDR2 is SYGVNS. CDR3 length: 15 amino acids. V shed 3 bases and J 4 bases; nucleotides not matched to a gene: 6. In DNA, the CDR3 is TGTGCCAGCAGTGACTGGACAGGGGATAGCTATGGCTACACCTTC. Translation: CASSDWTGDSYGYTF.

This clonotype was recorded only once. The CDR3 DNA follows: TGTGCCAGCTCACCCGACAGGGCCGGGGGACCCCTCCACTTT. It codes for CASSPDRAGGPLHF. The chain carries TRBV18 and TRBJ1-6; TRBD1 aligns across 7 bases. This CDR3 comprises 14 residues. The ends lost 3 bases at V and 12 bases at J; junction bases unmatched: 8. Looked up from germline, CDR1 is KGHSH and CDR2 is LQKENI.

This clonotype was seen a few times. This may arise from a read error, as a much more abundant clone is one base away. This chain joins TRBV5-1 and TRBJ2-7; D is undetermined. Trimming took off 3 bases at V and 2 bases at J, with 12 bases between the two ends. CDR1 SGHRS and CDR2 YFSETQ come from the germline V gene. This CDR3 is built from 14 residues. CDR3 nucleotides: TGCGCCAGCAGCTGGAACGACCGAACCTACGAGCAGTACTTC. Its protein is CASSWNDRTYEQYF.

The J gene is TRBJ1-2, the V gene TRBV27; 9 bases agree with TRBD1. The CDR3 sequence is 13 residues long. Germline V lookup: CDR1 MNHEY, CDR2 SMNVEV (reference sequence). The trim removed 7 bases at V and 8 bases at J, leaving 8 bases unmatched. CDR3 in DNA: TGTGCCAGCACCGGAACAGGGGGCGGGGGCTACACCTTC. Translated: CASTGTGGGGYTF.

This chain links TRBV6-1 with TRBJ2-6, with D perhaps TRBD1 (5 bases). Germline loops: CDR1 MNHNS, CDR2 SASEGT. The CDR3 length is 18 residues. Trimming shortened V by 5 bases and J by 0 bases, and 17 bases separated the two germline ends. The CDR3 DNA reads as TGTGCCAGCAGTATTGACAGCCTCTTACCCTCTGGGGCCAACGTCCTGACTTTC. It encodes CASSIDSLLPSGANVLTF.

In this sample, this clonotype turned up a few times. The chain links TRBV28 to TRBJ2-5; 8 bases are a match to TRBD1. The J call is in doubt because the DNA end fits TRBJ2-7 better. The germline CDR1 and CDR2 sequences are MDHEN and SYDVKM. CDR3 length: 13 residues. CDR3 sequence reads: CASSSGGLVEQYF. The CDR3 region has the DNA TGTGCCAGCAGTTCAGGGGGCCTGGTCGAGCAGTACTTC.

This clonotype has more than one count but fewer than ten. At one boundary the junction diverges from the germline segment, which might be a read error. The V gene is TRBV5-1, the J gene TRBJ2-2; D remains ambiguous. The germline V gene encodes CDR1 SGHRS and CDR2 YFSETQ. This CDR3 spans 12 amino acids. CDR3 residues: CTSTVNTGELFF. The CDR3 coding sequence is TGCACCAGCACCGTGAACACCGGGGAGCTGTTTTTT.

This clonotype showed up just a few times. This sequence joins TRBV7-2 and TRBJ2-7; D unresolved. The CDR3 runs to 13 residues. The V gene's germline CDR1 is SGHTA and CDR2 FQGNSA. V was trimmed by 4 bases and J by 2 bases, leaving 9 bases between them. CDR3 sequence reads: CASSSKPAYEQYF. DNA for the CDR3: TGTGCCAGCAGCTCCAAACCCGCCTACGAGCAGTACTTC.

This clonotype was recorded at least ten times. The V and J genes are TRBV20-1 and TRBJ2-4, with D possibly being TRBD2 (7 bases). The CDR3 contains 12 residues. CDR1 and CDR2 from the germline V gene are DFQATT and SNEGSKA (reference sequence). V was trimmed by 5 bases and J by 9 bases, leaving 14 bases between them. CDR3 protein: CSASGRGGIQYF. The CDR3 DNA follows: TGCAGTGCTTCTGGAAGGGGGGGCATTCAGTACTTC.

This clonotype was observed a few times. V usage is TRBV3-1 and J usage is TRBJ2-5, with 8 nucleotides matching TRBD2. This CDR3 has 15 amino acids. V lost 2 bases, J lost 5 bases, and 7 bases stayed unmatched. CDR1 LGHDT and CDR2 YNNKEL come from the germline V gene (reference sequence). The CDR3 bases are TGTGCCAGCAGCCAACGCGGGGGGCCCCGGGAGACCCAGTACTTC. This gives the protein CASSQRGGPRETQYF.

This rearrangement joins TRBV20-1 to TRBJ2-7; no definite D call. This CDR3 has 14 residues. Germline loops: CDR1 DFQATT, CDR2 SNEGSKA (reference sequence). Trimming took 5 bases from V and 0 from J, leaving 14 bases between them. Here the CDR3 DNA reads TGCAGTGCTCGAAAGGGCAAGAGCTCCTACGAGCAGTACTTC. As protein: CSARKGKSSYEQYF.

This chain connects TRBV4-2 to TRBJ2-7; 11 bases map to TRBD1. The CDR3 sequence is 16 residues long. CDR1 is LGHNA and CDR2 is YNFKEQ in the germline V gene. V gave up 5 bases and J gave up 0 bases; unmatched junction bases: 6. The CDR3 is CASSTGQGGSSYEQYF. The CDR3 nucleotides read TGTGCCAGCAGCACGGGACAGGGGGGGAGCTCCTACGAGCAGTACTTC.

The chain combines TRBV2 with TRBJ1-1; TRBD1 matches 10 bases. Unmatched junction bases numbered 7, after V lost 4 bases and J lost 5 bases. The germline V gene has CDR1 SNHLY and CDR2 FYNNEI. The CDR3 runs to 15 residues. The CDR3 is CASSAEGQGTTEAFF. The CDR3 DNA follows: TGTGCCAGCAGTGCTGAGGGACAGGGGACAACTGAAGCTTTCTTT.

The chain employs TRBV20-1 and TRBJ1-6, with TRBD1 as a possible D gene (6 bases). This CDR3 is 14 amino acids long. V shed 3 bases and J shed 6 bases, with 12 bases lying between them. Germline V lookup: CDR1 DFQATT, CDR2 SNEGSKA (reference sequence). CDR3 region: CSASPNRANSPLHF. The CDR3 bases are TGCAGTGCTAGTCCCAACAGGGCTAATTCACCCCTCCACTTT.

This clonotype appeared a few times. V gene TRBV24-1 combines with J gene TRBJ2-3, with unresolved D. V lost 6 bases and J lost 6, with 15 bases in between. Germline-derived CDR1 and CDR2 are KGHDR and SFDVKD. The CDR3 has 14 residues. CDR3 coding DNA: TGTGCCACCAGTATGGCCCTACAAAGGGATACGCAGTATTTT. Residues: CATSMALQRDTQYF.

The CDR3 reads CASRRGGGELFF. Written as DNA, the CDR3 is TGTGCCAGCAGACGGGGGGGCGGGGAGCTGTTTTTT. The gene calls are TRBV6-5 and TRBJ2-2, with 8 bases lining up with TRBD2. The CDR3 runs to 12 residues. CDR1 MNHEY and CDR2 SVGAGI come from the germline V gene. The ends lost 6 bases at V and 7 bases at J; junction bases unmatched: 1.

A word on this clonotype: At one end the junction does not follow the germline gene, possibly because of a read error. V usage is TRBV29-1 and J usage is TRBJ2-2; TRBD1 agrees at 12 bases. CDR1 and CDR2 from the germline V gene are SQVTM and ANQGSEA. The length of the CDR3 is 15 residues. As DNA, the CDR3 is TGCAGCGCCGAAGGGGGACAGGGGGCCGCCGGGGAGCCGTTTTTT. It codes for CSAEGGQGAAGEPFF.

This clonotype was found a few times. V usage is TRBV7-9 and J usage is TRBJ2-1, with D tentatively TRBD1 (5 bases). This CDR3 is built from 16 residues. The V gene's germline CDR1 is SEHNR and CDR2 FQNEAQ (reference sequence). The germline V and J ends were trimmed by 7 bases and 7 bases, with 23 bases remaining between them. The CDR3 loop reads CASTVKGVIGPNEQFF. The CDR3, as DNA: TGTGCCAGCACCGTAAAAGGGGTCATCGGTCCAAATGAGCAGTTCTTC.

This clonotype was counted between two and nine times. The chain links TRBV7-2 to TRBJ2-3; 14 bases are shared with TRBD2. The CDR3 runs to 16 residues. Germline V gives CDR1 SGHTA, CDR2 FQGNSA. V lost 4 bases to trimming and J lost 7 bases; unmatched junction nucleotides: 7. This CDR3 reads CASSSDGTSGGYTQYF. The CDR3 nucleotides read TGTGCCAGCAGCTCTGACGGGACTAGCGGGGGATATACGCAGTATTTT.

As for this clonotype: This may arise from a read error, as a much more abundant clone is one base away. The CDR3 loop is CASSLNREAEHYF. The DNA of the CDR3 is TGTGCCAGCAGTTTGAACAGGGAGGCGGAGCACTACTTC. The chain is built from TRBV28 and TRBJ2-7; D may correspond to TRBD1 or TRBD2 (6 bases each). This CDR3 contains 13 residues. The germline gives CDR1 MDHEN, CDR2 SYDVKM. The full variable domain, its missing parts supplied by reference TRBV28 and TRBJ2-7, is DVKVTQSSRYLVKRTGEKVFLECVQDMDHENMFWYRQDPGLGLRLIYFSYDVKMKEKGDIPEGYSVSREKKERFSLILESASTNQTSMYLCASSLNREAEHYFGPGTRLTVT.

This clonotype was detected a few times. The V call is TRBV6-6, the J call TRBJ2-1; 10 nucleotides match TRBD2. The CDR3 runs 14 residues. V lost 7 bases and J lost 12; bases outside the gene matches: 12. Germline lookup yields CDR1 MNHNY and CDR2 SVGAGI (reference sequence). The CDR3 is CASIELAGYGRQFF. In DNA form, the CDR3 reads TGTGCCAGCATAGAACTAGCGGGGTATGGACGGCAGTTCTTC.

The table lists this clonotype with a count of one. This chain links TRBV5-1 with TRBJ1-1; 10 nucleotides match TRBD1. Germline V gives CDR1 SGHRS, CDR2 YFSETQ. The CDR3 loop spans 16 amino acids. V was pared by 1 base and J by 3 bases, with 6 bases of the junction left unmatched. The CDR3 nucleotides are TGCGCCAGCAGCTTGTATGGGACAGGGGCGGACACTGAAGCTTTCTTT. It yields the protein CASSLYGTGADTEAFF.

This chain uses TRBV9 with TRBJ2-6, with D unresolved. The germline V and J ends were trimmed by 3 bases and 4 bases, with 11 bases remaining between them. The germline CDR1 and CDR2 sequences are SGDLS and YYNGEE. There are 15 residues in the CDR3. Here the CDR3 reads CASSETLAGANVLTF. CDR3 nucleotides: TGTGCCAGCAGCGAGACACTGGCCGGGGCCAACGTCCTGACTTTC.

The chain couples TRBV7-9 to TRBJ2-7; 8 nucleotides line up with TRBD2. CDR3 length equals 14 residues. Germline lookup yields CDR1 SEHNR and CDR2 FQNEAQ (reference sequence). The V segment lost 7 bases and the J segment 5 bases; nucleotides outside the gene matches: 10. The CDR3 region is CASTLGTSLHEQYF. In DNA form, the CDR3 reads TGTGCCAGCACCCTCGGGACTAGTTTACACGAGCAGTACTTC.